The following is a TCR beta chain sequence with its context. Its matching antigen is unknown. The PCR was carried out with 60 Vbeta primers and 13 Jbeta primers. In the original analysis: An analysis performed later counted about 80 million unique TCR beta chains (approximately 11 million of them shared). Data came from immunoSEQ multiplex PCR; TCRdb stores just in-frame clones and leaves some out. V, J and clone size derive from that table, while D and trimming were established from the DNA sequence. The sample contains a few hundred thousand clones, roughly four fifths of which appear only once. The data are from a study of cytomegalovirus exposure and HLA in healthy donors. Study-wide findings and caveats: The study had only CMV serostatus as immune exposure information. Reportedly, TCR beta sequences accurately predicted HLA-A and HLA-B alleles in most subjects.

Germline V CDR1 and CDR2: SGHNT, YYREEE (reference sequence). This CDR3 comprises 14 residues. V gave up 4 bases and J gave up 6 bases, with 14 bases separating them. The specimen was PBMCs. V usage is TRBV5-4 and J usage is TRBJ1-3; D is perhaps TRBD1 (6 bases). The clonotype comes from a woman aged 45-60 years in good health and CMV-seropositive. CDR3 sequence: CASSTRQGKNTIYF. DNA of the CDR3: TGTGCCAGCAGCACTCGGCAGGGGAAAAACACCATATATTTT.